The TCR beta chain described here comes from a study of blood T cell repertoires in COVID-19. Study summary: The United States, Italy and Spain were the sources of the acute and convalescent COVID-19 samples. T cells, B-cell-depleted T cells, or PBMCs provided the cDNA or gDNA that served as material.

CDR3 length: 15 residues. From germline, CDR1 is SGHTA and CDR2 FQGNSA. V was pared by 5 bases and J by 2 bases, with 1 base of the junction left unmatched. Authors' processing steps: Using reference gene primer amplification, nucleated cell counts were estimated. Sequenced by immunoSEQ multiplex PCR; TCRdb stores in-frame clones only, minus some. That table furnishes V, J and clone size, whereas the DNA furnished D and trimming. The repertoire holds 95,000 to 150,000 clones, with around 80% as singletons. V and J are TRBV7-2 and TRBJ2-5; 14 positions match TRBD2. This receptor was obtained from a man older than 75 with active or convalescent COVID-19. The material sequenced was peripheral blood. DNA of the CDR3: TGTGCCAGCAGCAGACTAGCGGGGGGGCAAGAGACCCAGTACTTC. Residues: CASSRLAGGQETQYF.